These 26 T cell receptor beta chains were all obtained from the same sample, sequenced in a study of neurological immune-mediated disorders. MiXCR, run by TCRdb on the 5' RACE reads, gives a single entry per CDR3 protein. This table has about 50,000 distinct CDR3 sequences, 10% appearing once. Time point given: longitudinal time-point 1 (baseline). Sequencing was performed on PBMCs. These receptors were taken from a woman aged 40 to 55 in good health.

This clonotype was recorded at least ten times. In DNA, the CDR3 is TGTGCCAGCTCATCATCCCCGGGACAACTCCAAGAGACCCAGTACTTC. This sequence encodes CASSSSPGQLQETQYF. The chain links TRBV18 to TRBJ2-5; D perhaps matches TRBD1 (6 bases). This CDR3 region has 16 residues. Germline-derived CDR1 and CDR2 are KGHSH and LQKENI. V lost 5 bases to trimming and J lost 1 base, with 17 bases between them.

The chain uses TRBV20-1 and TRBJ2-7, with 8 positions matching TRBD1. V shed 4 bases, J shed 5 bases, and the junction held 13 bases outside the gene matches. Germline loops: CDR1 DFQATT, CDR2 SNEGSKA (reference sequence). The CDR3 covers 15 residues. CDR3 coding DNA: TGCAGTGCTACACCGACGCAGGGGGCTCGGCACGAGCAGTACTTC. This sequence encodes CSATPTQGARHEQYF.

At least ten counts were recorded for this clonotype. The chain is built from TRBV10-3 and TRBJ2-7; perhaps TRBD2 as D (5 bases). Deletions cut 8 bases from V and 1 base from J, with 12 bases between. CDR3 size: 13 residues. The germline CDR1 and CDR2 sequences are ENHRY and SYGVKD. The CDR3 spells CAIGDSGSYEQYF. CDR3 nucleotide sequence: TGTGCCATCGGAGACTCGGGGTCCTACGAGCAGTACTTC.

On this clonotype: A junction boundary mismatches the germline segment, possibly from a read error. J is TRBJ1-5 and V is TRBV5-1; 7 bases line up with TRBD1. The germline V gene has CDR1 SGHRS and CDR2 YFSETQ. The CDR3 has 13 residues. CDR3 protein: CASSLDWGQPEDF. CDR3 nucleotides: TGCGCCAGCAGCTTGGATTGGGGACAGCCCGAGGATTTT.

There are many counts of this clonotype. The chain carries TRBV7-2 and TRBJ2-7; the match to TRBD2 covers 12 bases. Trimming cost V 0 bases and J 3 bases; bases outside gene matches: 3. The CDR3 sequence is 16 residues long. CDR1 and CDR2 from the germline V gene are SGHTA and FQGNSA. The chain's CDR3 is CASSLARTSGIYEQYF. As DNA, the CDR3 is TGTGCCAGCAGCTTAGCAAGGACTAGCGGGATCTACGAGCAGTACTTC.

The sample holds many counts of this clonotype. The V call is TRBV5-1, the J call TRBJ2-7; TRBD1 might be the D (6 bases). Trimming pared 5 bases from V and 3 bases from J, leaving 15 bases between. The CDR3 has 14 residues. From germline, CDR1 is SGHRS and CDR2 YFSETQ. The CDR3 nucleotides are TGCGCCAGCAGTTCGTATCAGGGGTTCTACGAGCAGTACTTC. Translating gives CASSSYQGFYEQYF.

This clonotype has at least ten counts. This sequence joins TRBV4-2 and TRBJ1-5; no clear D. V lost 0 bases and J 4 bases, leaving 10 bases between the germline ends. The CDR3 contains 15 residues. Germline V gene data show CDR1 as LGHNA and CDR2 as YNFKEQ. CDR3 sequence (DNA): TGTGCCAGCAGCCAAGAATGGAGCGGTAATCAGCCCCAGCATTTT. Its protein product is CASSQEWSGNQPQHF.

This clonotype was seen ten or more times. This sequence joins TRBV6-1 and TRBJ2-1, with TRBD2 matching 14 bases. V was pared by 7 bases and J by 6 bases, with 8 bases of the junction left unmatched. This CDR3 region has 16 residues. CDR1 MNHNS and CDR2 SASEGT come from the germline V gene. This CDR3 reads CASTQWTSGRSNEQFF. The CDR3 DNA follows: TGTGCCAGCACCCAATGGACTAGCGGGAGGAGCAATGAGCAGTTCTTC.

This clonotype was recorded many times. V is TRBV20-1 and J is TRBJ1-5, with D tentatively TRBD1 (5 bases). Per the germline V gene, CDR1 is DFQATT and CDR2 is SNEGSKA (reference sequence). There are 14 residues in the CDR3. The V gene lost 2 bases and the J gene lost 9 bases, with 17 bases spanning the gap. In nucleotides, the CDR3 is TGCAGTGCTAGACTGGACATGGCTGGAGGGCCCCAGCATTTT. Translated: CSARLDMAGGPQHF.

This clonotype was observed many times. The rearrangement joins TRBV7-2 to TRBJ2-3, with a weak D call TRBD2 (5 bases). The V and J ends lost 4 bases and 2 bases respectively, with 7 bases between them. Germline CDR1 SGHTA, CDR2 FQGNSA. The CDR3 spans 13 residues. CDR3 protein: CASSSGITDTQYF. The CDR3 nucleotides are TGTGCCAGCAGCTCCGGGATCACAGATACGCAGTATTTT.

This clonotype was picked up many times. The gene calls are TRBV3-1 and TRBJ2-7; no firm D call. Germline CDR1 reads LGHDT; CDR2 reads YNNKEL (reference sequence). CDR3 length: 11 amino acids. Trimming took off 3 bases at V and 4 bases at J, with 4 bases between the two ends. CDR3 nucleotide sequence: TGTGCCAGCAGCCACGTATACGAGCAGTACTTC. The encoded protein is CASSHVYEQYF.

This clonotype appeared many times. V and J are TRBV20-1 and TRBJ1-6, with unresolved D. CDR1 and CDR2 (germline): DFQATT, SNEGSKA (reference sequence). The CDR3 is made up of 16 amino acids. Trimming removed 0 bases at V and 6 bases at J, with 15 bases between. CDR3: CSARDRSRTLNSPLHF. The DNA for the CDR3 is TGCAGTGCTAGAGATCGGTCCAGGACTCTTAATTCACCCCTCCACTTT.

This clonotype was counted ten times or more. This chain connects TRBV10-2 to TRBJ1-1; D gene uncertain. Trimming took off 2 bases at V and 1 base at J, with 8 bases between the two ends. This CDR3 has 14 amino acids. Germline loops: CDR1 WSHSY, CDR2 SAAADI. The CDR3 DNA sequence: TGCGCCAGCAGTGAGACGGAACCGAACACTGAAGCTTTCTTT. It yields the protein CASSETEPNTEAFF.

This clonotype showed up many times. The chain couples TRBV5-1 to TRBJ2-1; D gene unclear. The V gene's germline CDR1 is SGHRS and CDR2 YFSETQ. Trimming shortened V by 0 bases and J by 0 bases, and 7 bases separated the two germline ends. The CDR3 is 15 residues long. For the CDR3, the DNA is TGCGCCAGCAGCTTGGTTGGAATCTCCTACAATGAGCAGTTCTTC. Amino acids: CASSLVGISYNEQFF.

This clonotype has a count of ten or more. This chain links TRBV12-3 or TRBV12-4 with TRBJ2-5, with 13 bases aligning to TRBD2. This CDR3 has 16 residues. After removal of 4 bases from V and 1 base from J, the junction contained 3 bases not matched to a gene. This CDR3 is CASSWGTSGVQETQYF. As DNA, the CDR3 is TGTGCCAGCAGTTGGGGGACTAGCGGGGTCCAAGAGACCCAGTACTTC.

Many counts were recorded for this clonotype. The CDR3 sequence: CASSLPGLGTETQYF. DNA for the CDR3: TGTGCCAGCAGTCTACCGGGACTAGGAACGGAGACCCAGTACTTC. The J gene is TRBJ2-5, the V gene TRBV12-3 or TRBV12-4; TRBD2 matches at 8 bases. The V gene end was trimmed by 5 bases and the J gene end by 5 bases; junction bases not matched to a gene: 10. This CDR3 contains 15 residues.

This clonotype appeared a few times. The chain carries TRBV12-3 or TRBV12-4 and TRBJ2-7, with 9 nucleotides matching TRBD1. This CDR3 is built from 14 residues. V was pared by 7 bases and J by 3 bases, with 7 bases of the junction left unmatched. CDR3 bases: TGTGCCAGCACCCACTCGGACAGGGGCTACGAGCAGTACTTC. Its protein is CASTHSDRGYEQYF.

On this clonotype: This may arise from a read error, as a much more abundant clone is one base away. The CDR3 loop is CASSPNQGDTQHF. The CDR3 nucleotides read TGTGCCAGCAGCCCCAACCAAGGTGATACGCAGCATTTT. The chain recombines TRBV7-2 with TRBJ2-3; D not resolved. The J call could be wrong; TRBJ1-5 is a better fit for the DNA end. Germline CDR1 is SGHTA and CDR2 is FQGNSA. The CDR3 sequence is 13 residues long.

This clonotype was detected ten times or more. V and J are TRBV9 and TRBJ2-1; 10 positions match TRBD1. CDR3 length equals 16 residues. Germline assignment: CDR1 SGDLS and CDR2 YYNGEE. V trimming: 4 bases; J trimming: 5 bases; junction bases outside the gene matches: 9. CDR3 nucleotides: TGTGCCAGCAGCTTCAGGACGGGACAGGGGCACAATGAGCAGTTCTTC. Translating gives CASSFRTGQGHNEQFF.

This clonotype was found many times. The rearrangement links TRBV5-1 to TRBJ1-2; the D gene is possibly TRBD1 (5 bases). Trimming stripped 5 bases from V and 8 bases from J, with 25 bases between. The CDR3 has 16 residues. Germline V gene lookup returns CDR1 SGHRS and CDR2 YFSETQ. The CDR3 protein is CASRPSGSPRDGGYTF. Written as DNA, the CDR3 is TGCGCCAGCAGACCATCGGGCAGCCCTAGGGACGGAGGCTACACCTTC.

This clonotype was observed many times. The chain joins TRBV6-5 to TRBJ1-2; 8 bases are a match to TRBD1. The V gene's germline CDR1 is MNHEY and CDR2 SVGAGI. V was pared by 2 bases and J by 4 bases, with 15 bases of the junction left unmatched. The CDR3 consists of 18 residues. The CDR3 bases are TGTGCCAGCAGTTACCAGCGACCCGCTCGGACAGGGTCCTATGGCTACACCTTC. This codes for CASSYQRPARTGSYGYTF.

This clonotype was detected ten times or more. This CDR3 is CASSGFGTGNTYEQYF. DNA of the CDR3: TGCGCCAGCAGCGGATTCGGGACAGGCAACACCTACGAGCAGTACTTC. The chain links TRBV5-1 to TRBJ2-7, with 8 bases lining up with TRBD1. The length of the CDR3 is 16 residues. Germline CDR1 and CDR2: SGHRS and YFSETQ. Trimming cost V 4 bases and J 2 bases; bases outside gene matches: 11.

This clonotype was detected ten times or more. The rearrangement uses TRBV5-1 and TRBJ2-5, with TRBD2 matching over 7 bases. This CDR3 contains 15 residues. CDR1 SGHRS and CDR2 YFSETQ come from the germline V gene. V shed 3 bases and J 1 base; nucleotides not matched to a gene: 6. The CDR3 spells CASSSAPGGQETQYF. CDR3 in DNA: TGCGCCAGCAGCTCGGCCCCGGGGGGCCAAGAGACCCAGTACTTC.

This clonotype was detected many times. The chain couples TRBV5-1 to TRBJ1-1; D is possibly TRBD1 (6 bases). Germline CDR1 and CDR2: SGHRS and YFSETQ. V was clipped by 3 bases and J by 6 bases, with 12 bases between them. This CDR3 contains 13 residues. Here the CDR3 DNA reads TGCGCCAGCAGCTCTGGACAGTCGCCTGAAGCTTTCTTT. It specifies CASSSGQSPEAFF.

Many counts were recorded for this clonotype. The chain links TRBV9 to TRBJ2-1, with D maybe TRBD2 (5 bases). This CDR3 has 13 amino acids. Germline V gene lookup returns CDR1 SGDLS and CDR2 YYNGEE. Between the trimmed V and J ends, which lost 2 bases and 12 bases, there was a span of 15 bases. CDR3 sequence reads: CASSVAGIQGQFF. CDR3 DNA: TGTGCCAGCAGCGTCGCGGGCATCCAAGGGCAGTTCTTC. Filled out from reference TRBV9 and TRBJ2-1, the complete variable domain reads DSGVTQTPKHLITATGQRVTLRCSPRSGDLSVYWYQQSLDQGLQFLIQYYNGEERAKGNILERFSAQQFPDLHSELNLSSLELGDSALYFCASSVAGIQGQFFGPGTRLTVL.

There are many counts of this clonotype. The CDR3 reads CASSYHRGDPYEQYF. The CDR3 nucleotides are TGTGCCAGCAGTTATCACAGGGGCGATCCCTACGAGCAGTACTTC. V usage is TRBV6-5 and J usage is TRBJ2-7, with TRBD1 matching 7 bases. The germline CDR1 and CDR2 sequences are MNHEY and SVGAGI. The CDR3 spans 15 residues. With V trimmed by 3 bases and J by 2 bases, 7 bases remained unmatched.